The present TCR beta chain was sequenced within a study of CXCR3-negative and CXCR3-positive naive CD8 T cells. The CDR3 totals 11 residues. The germline gives CDR1 SQVTM, CDR2 ANQGSEA. UMI labels and 5' RACE were used to prepare the TRB cDNA libraries. TCRdb reworked the 5' RACE reads into one entry per CDR3 protein, no DNA. Recorded for this sample: about 57,000 distinct CDR3 sequences. The study sorted every CD8+ T cell subset in triplicate at approximately 300,000 cells each. The clonotype originates from a human donor in good health. Some clones in this sample may be carry-over from other donors' samples. Sequences were obtained from memory CD8+ T cells from blood. V and J are TRBV29-1 and TRBJ1-1; absent DNA, TCRdb's TRBD1 call cannot be checked. CDR3 in amino acids: CSVEGDREAFF.